A single sample gave rise to the 31 T cell receptor beta chains below, sequenced in a study of control samples from healthy donors and cancer patients. Assay: immunoSEQ multiplex PCR; the TCRdb copy retains only in-frame clones and omits some. Among about 130,000 clones listed, nearly 90% were seen once. Sequenced: blood. The receptors here all came from a man between 45 and 60 years old in good health.

A few counts support this clone. The chain carries TRBV9 and TRBJ1-2; TRBD1 might be the D (5 bases). The CDR3 extends over 15 amino acids. Per the germline V gene, CDR1 is SGDLS and CDR2 is YYNGEE. Between the trimmed V and J ends, which lost 0 bases and 0 bases, there was a span of 9 bases. CDR3 DNA: TGTGCCAGCAGCGTAGCTCAGGGAACTAACTATGGCTACACCTTC. It translates to CASSVAQGTNYGYTF.

This rearrangement joins TRBV28 to TRBJ2-1, with D perhaps TRBD1 (5 bases). Germline CDR1 MDHEN, CDR2 SYDVKM. V lost 1 base and J lost 10, with 14 bases in between. The CDR3 runs 14 residues. The CDR3 nucleotides read TGTGCCAGCAGTTTATCGCATCTGGGGCCAGAGCAGTTCTTC. As protein: CASSLSHLGPEQFF.

This chain uses TRBV12-5 with TRBJ2-3; 8 bases agree with TRBD2. The length of the CDR3 is 16 residues. Trimming at V came to 0 bases and at J to 5 bases, leaving 7 bases not matched to a gene. Germline loops: CDR1 LGHNT, CDR2 FRNRAP. The CDR3 DNA reads as TGTGCTAGTGGTTTGGTAATGGCGAGCGGGGGAGATACGCAGTATTTT. Amino acid sequence: CASGLVMASGGDTQYF.

About this clone itself: Other DNA sequences within the sample encode an identical CDR3. This chain joins TRBV7-9 and TRBJ2-3, with D hard to call. CDR3 length: 12 amino acids. The germline gives CDR1 SEHNR, CDR2 FQNEAQ (reference sequence). V dropped 1 base and J dropped 1 base, with 0 bases sitting between them. The CDR3 sequence is CASSLGTDTQYF. The CDR3 nucleotides read TGTGCCAGCAGCTTAGGCACAGATACGCAGTATTTT.

The CDR3 DNA follows: TGTGCCAGCAGCTTAGACTATAACCCAGATACGCAGTATTTT. It translates to CASSLDYNPDTQYF. The chain has TRBV5-4 and TRBJ2-3, with TRBD2 as a possible D gene (5 bases). Germline CDR1 reads SGHNT; CDR2 reads YYREEE (reference sequence). CDR3 length equals 14 residues. V lost 2 bases to trimming and J lost 4 bases, with 11 bases between them. The full variable domain, completed using reference TRBV5-4 and TRBJ2-3, is ETGVTQSPTHLIKTRGQQVTLRCSSQSGHNTVSWYQQALGQGPQFIFQYYREEENGRGNFPPRFSGLQFPNYSSELNVNALELDDSALYLCASSLDYNPDTQYFGPGTRLTVL.

V gene TRBV28 combines with J gene TRBJ2-7, with 9 bases that match TRBD2. Germline CDR1 reads MDHEN; CDR2 reads SYDVKM. The CDR3 extends over 17 amino acids. V was pared by 4 bases and J by 3 bases, with 13 bases of the junction left unmatched. The CDR3 region has the DNA TGTGCCAGCAGTTGGCGGGGAGGCGGGGGGGCCTTCTACGAGCAGTACTTC. Translated, it gives CASSWRGGGGAFYEQYF.

This rearrangement joins TRBV28 to TRBJ2-5; TRBD1 aligns across 7 bases. Germline trimming cut 3 bases from V and 1 base from J; bases unmatched to any gene: 5. The CDR3 covers 15 residues. Germline loops: CDR1 MDHEN, CDR2 SYDVKM. CDR3 nucleotide sequence: TGTGCCAGCAGTTTGGAAACAGGGGCCCAAGAGACCCAGTACTTC. The encoded protein is CASSLETGAQETQYF.

This clone is a singleton in its sample. The rearrangement joins TRBV5-4 to TRBJ1-2; D uncertain. Trimming stripped 0 bases from V and 2 bases from J, with 5 bases between. The CDR3 spans 13 residues. Germline CDR1 and CDR2: SGHNT and YYREEE (reference sequence). CDR3 sequence: CASSLAGNYGYTF. CDR3 nucleotides: TGTGCCAGCAGCTTGGCAGGAAACTATGGCTACACCTTC.

The J gene is TRBJ1-1, the V gene TRBV4-1; D is unclear. Germline V gene lookup returns CDR1 MGHRA and CDR2 YSYEKL. V gave up 2 bases and J gave up 4 bases, with 17 bases separating them. The CDR3 is 16 amino acids. In DNA, the CDR3 is TGCGCCAGCAGCCAACCTAAACGGGCAGGATTCACTGAAGCTTTCTTT. Translating it yields CASSQPKRAGFTEAFF.

J is TRBJ2-3 and V is TRBV28; D may be TRBD2 (7 bases). Per germline, CDR1 MDHEN and CDR2 SYDVKM. The CDR3 has 18 residues. V shed 3 bases and J shed 8 bases, with 27 bases lying between them. The CDR3 DNA follows: TGTGCCAGCAGTTTCGACATCGGGGGGCGGGGGTACCTCGGTACGCAGTATTTT. Translating it yields CASSFDIGGRGYLGTQYF.

This sequence joins TRBV18 and TRBJ1-1; no definite D call. Per the germline V gene, CDR1 is KGHSH and CDR2 is LQKENI. V was cut by 4 bases and J by 1 base, with 16 bases left in between. This CDR3 comprises 16 residues. CDR3 sequence reads: CASSREIFQANTEAFF. The CDR3 DNA sequence: TGTGCCAGCTCACGGGAAATTTTCCAGGCGAACACTGAAGCTTTCTTT.

The chain carries TRBV11-3 and TRBJ2-7; a possible D gene is TRBD2 (6 bases). The germline V gene encodes CDR1 SGHNT and CDR2 YENEEA. CDR3 length equals 17 residues. The V and J ends lost 4 bases and 0 bases respectively, with 19 bases between them. The CDR3 sequence is CASSSTLGSGVSYEQYF. DNA for the CDR3: TGTGCCAGCAGCTCGACCTTGGGTAGCGGCGTCTCCTACGAGCAGTACTTC.

The chain uses TRBV7-2 and TRBJ1-2; D may be TRBD1 (5 bases). Germline V lookup: CDR1 SGHTA, CDR2 FQGNSA. The CDR3 is 16 residues long. The germline V and J ends were trimmed by 6 bases and 6 bases, with 23 bases remaining between them. The CDR3 loop reads CASRTRTSGGKHGYTF. As DNA, the CDR3 is TGTGCCAGCAGAACAAGAACCTCTGGGGGGAAGCATGGCTACACCTTC.

The CDR3 sequence: CASSMEGGYMTYEQYF. CDR3 in DNA: TGTGCCAGTAGTATGGAAGGGGGTTACATGACCTACGAGCAGTACTTC. V is TRBV19 and J is TRBJ2-7; TRBD1 might be the D (6 bases). Germline CDR1 and CDR2: LNHDA and SQIVND (reference sequence). This CDR3 is 16 amino acids long. The V and J ends lost 3 bases and 2 bases respectively, with 17 bases between them.

This chain connects TRBV15 to TRBJ2-7, with TRBD2 as a possible D gene (6 bases). CDR3 size: 12 residues. The germline V gene has CDR1 LNHNV and CDR2 YYDKDF (reference sequence). Between the trimmed V and J ends, which lost 3 bases and 7 bases, there was a span of 10 bases. The DNA of the CDR3 is TGTGCCACCAGCAGGTCCGGGAGAGAGCAGTACTTC. The encoded protein is CATSRSGREQYF. Variable domain in full (rest from reference TRBV15 and TRBJ2-7): DAMVIQNPRYQVTQFGKPVTLSCSQTLNHNVMYWYQQKSSQAPKLLFHYYDKDFNNEADTPDNFQSRRPNTSFCFLDIRSPGLGDTAMYLCATSRSGREQYFGPGTRLTVT.

The genes are TRBV2 and TRBJ1-5; D is possibly TRBD1 (5 bases). The germline CDR1 and CDR2 sequences are SNHLY and FYNNEI. This CDR3 is 15 amino acids long. Trimming removed 2 bases at V and 3 bases at J, with 11 bases between. The CDR3 DNA reads as TGTGCCAGCAGTGAACGGGGGAGGGCCAATCAGCCCCAGCATTTT. Protein product: CASSERGRANQPQHF.

Here the CDR3 DNA reads TGTGCCACCAGTGATCAGAGGACAGGGATGACTTTCTTT. Translated: CATSDQRTGMTFF. This chain uses TRBV24-1 with TRBJ1-1, with 8 bases aligning to TRBD1. Germline V gene data show CDR1 as KGHDR and CDR2 as SFDVKD. J was trimmed by 12 bases and V by 3 bases; bases with no gene match: 8. The CDR3 has 13 amino acids.

CDR3 nucleotides: TGTGCCAGCAGCAATATGACAGGGTTCCTTGATTTGGCTTTCTTT. Residues: CASSNMTGFLDLAFF. The chain is built from TRBV21-1 and TRBJ1-1; TRBD1, the D gene given by the table, was not confirmed from the DNA. TRBV21-1 is shown as a pseudogene. The CDR3 contains 15 residues.

The chain is built from TRBV11-2 and TRBJ1-1; 7 nucleotides align to TRBD1. V dropped 5 bases and J dropped 5; count of bases not matched to a gene: 11. The germline gives CDR1 SGHAT, CDR2 FQNNGV. The CDR3 length is 15 residues. The DNA of the CDR3 is TGTGCCAGCAGCCCGAGGGCCCCAGGGGGGACTGAAGCTTTCTTT. Protein product: CASSPRAPGGTEAFF.

The chain employs TRBV2 and TRBJ1-5; a possible D gene is TRBD1 (6 bases). The CDR3 has 15 amino acids. Germline CDR1 and CDR2: SNHLY and FYNNEI. With 6 bases removed from V and 4 bases from J, the gap between germline ends came to 16 bases. The DNA of the CDR3 is TGTGCCAGCAGGACGGGACAAAACCAAAATCAGCCCCAGCATTTT. This sequence encodes CASRTGQNQNQPQHF.

Only a few counts were recorded for this clone. The CDR3 sequence: CASSRKGGTQQYF. CDR3 nucleotides: TGTGCCAGCAGCCGAAAGGGGGGGACCCAGCAGTACTTC. The chain is built from TRBV7-8 and TRBJ2-7, with D tentatively TRBD2 (7 bases). This CDR3 region has 13 residues. The ends were cut back, 5 bases at V and 8 bases at J, with 16 bases in the middle. Per the germline V gene, CDR1 is SGHVS and CDR2 is FQNEAQ.

CDR3 coding DNA: TGCAGCGTTCCCGTGACAGGGGCCTATAATTCACCCCTCCACTTT. Its translation: CSVPVTGAYNSPLHF. The rearrangement uses TRBV29-1 and TRBJ1-6; TRBD1 aligns across 8 bases. The CDR3 has 15 residues. V lost 5 bases, J lost 2 bases, and 5 bases stayed unmatched. Germline V gene sequence: CDR1 SQVTM, CDR2 ANQGSEA.

The chain recombines TRBV3-1 (or the pseudogene TRBV3-2) with TRBJ2-3, with 10 bases fitting TRBD2. The CDR3 runs 18 residues. The trim removed 4 bases at V and 6 bases at J, leaving 16 bases unmatched. In germline, CDR1 is LGHDT, CDR2 YNNKEL (reference sequence). The CDR3 nucleotides read TGTGCCAGCAGCCCCCTCCAACTGCAGCGGGGGGGTGGGGATACGCAGTATTTT. Translation: CASSPLQLQRGGGDTQYF.

The chain is built from TRBV12-3 or TRBV12-4 and TRBJ2-2; no clear D gene. The germline V and J ends were trimmed by 1 base and 4 bases, with 4 bases remaining between them. The CDR3 loop spans 13 amino acids. The CDR3 region is CASSLGSTGELFF. In DNA, the CDR3 is TGTGCCAGCAGTTTAGGATCCACCGGGGAGCTGTTTTTT.

The chain joins TRBV7-9 to TRBJ2-7; tentatively, D is TRBD1 or TRBD2 (7 bases each). The CDR3 spans 14 residues. Trimming took 5 bases from V and 3 from J, leaving 14 bases between them. Germline V CDR1 and CDR2: SEHNR, FQNEAQ (reference sequence). CDR3 protein: CASSTTGDYYEQYF. The CDR3 DNA reads as TGTGCCAGCAGCACAACAGGGGACTACTACGAGCAGTACTTC.

V and J are TRBV29-1 and TRBJ2-1; D perhaps matches TRBD1 (6 bases). The CDR3 has 11 amino acids. Germline CDR1 reads SQVTM; CDR2 reads ANQGSEA. Trimming pared 5 bases from V and 10 bases from J, leaving 12 bases between. For the CDR3, the DNA is TGCAGCGTTTACAGGGATCGCGAGCAGTTCTTC. Translating gives CSVYRDREQFF.

The CDR3 here is CASTPSLALNEQFF. CDR3 in DNA: TGTGCCAGCACTCCCTCGCTAGCGCTGAATGAGCAGTTCTTC. The chain is built from TRBV27 and TRBJ2-1; a weak D match, TRBD2 (6 bases). Trimming took off 7 bases at V and 7 bases at J, with 17 bases between the two ends. The CDR3 extends over 14 amino acids. Looked up from germline, CDR1 is MNHEY and CDR2 is SMNVEV (reference sequence).

The rearrangement uses TRBV11-3 and TRBJ2-3, with D unresolved. The CDR3 runs 16 residues. Trimming took 2 bases from V and 2 from J, leaving 14 bases between them. CDR1 and CDR2 from the germline V gene are SGHNT and YENEEA. The CDR3 DNA reads TGTGCCAGCAGCTTATTAGCCGGTAGCCTCACAGATACGCAGTATTTT. It codes for CASSLLAGSLTDTQYF.

The chain links TRBV11-2 to TRBJ2-5, with D perhaps TRBD2 (6 bases). Germline loops: CDR1 SGHAT, CDR2 FQNNGV. The V and J ends lost 4 bases and 5 bases respectively, with 17 bases between them. The CDR3 is 15 amino acids. CDR3 nucleotides: TGTGCCAGCAGCTACCCCGGGGGTACCTTTGAGACCCAGTACTTC. This gives the protein CASSYPGGTFETQYF. Full variable domain (missing parts from reference TRBV11-2 and TRBJ2-5): EAGVAQSPRYKIIEKRQSVAFWCNPISGHATLYWYQQILGQGPKLLIQFQNNGVVDDSQLPKDRFSAERLKGVDSTLKIQPAKLEDSAVYLCASSYPGGTFETQYFGPGTRLLVL.

J is TRBJ2-3 and V is TRBV11-2, with D possibly TRBD2 on 6 matching bases. The CDR3 runs to 15 residues. Germline CDR1 reads SGHAT; CDR2 reads FQNNGV. V gave up 1 base and J gave up 2 bases, with 10 bases separating them. CDR3 sequence reads: CASSLGGLYTDTQYF. The CDR3 coding sequence is TGTGCCAGCAGCTTAGGGGGACTGTACACAGATACGCAGTATTTT.

The chain joins TRBV5-1 to TRBJ2-7, with a tentative D call TRBD1 (5 bases). The germline gives CDR1 SGHRS, CDR2 YFSETQ. V lost 2 bases and J lost 3, with 12 bases in between. This CDR3 has 14 amino acids. This CDR3 reads CASSFTGFYYEQYF. CDR3 in DNA: TGCGCCAGCAGCTTTACAGGATTCTACTACGAGCAGTACTTC.